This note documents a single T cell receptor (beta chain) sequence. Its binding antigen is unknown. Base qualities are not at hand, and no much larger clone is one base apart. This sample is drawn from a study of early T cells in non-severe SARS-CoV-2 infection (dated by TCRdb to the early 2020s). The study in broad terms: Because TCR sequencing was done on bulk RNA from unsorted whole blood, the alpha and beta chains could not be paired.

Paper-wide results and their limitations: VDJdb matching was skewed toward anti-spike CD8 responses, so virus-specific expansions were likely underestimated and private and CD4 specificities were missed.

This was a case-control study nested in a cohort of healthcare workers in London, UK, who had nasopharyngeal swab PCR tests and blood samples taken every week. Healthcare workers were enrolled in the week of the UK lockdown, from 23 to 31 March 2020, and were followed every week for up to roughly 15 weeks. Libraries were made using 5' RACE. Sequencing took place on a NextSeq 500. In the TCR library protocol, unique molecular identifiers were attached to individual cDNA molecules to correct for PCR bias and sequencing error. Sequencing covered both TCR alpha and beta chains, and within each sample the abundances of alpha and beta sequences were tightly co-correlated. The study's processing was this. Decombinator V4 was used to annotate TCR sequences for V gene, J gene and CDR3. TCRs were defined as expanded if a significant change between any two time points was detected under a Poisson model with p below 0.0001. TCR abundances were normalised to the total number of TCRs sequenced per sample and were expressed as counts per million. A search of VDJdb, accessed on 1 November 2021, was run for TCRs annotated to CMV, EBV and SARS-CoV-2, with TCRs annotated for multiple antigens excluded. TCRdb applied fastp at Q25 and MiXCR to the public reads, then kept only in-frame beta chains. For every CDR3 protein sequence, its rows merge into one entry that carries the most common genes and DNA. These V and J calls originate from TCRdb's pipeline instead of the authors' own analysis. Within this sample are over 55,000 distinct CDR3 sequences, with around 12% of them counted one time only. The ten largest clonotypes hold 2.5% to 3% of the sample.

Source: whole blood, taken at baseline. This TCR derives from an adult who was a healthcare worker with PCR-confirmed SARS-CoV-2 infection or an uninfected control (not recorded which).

CDR3 reads: CATSDLSQRGDNEQFF. The sequenced DNA: TGTGCCACCAGTGATTTGAGTCAGCGGGGGGACAATGAGCAGTTCTTC. This chain joins TRBV24-1 to TRBJ2-1; 9 middle bases align to TRBD2. The CDR3 numbers 16 residues from cysteine through phenylalanine. The sequence is cut down to CDR3 DNA, 48 bases in frame from base 1. Reading the germline V gene gives CDR1 KGHDR and CDR2 SFDVKD. From V the trimming removes 0 bases and from J it removes 5 bases, while the gene matches leave 4 bases of the junction unaccounted for.